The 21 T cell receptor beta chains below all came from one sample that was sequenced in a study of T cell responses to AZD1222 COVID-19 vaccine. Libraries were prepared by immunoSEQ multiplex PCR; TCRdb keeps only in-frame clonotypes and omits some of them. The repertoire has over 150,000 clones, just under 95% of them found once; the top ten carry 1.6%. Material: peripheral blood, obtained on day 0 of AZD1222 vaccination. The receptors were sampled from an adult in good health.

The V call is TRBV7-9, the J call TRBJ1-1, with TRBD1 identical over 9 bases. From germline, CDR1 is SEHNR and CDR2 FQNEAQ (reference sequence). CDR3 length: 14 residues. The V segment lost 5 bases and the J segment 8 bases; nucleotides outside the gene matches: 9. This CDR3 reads CASSPRGQGTEAFF. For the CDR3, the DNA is TGTGCCAGCAGCCCCAGGGGACAGGGAACCGAAGCTTTCTTT.

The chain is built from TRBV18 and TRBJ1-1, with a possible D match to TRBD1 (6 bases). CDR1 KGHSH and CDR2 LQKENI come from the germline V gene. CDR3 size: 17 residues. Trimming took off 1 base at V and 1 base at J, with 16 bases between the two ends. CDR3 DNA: TGTGCCAGCTCACCACGGTTGGGGAAGGGGGGGAACACTGAAGCTTTCTTT. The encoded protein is CASSPRLGKGGNTEAFF.

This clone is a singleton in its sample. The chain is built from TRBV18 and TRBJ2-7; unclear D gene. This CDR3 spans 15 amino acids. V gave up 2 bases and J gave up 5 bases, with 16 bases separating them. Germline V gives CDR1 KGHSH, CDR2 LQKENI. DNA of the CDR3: TGTGCCAGCTCACCAGTGGGTGCCTTTACGGACGAGCAGTACTTC. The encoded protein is CASSPVGAFTDEQYF.

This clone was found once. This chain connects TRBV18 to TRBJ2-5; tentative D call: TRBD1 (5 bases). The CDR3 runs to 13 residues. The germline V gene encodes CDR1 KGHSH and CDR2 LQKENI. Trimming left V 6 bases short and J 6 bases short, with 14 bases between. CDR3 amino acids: CASSVRGGKTQYF. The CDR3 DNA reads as TGTGCCAGCTCCGTAAGGGGTGGAAAGACCCAGTACTTC.

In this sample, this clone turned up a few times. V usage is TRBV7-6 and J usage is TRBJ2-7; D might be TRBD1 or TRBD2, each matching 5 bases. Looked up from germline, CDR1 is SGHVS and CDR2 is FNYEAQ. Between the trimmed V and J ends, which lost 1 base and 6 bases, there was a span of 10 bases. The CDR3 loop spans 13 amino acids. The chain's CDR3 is CASSLEGPSEQYF. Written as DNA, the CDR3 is TGTGCCAGCAGCTTAGAGGGACCGAGCGAGCAGTACTTC.

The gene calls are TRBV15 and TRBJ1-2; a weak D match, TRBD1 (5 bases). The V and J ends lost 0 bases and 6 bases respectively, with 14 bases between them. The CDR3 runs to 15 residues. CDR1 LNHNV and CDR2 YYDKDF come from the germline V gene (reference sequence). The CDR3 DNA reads TGTGCCACCAGCAGAGACCCCGGGACCCCCGATGGCTACACCTTC. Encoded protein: CATSRDPGTPDGYTF. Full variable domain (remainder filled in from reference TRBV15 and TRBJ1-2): DAMVIQNPRYQVTQFGKPVTLSCSQTLNHNVMYWYQQKSSQAPKLLFHYYDKDFNNEADTPDNFQSRRPNTSFCFLDIRSPGLGDTAMYLCATSRDPGTPDGYTFGSGTRLTVV.

The CDR3 sequence: CASSADRGADSPLHF. CDR3 coding DNA: TGTGCCAGCAGCGCAGACAGGGGTGCAGATTCACCCCTCCACTTT. The chain links TRBV7-2 to TRBJ1-6, with 8 bases matching TRBD1. CDR1 is SGHTA and CDR2 is FQGNSA in the germline V gene. CDR3 length equals 15 residues. V dropped 5 bases and J dropped 8; count of bases not matched to a gene: 8.

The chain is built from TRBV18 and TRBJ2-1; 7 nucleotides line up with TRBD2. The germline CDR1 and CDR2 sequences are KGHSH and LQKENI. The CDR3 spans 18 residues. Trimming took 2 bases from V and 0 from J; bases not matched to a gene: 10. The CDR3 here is CASSPSGTGGISYNEQFF. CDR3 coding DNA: TGTGCCAGCTCACCAAGCGGAACCGGGGGGATCTCCTACAATGAGCAGTTCTTC.

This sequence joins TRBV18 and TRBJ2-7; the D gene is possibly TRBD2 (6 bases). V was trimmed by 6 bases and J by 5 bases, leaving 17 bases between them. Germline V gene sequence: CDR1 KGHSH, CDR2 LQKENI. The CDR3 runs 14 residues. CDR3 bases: TGTGCCAGCTCCCAGGCCGGGGGTATGAACGAGCAGTACTTC. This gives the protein CASSQAGGMNEQYF. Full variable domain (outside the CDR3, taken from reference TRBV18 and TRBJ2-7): NAGVMQNPRHLVRRRGQEARLRCSPMKGHSHVYWYRQLPEEGLKFMVYLQKENIIDESGMPKERFSAEFPKEGPSILRIQQVVRGDSAAYFCASSQAGGMNEQYFGPGTRLTVT.

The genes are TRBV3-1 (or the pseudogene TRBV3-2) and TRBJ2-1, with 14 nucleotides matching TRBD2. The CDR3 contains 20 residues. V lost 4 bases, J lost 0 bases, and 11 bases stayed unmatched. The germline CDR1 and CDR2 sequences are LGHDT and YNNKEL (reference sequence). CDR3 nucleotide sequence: TGTGCCAGCAGCCCCAAGTTGGGACTAGCGGGGGTTAGCTCCTACAATGAGCAGTTCTTC. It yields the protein CASSPKLGLAGVSSYNEQFF.

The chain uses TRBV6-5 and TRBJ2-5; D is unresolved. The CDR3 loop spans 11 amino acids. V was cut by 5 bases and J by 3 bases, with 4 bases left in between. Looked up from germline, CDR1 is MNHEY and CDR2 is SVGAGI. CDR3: CASSREETQYF. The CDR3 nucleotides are TGTGCCAGCAGTAGGGAAGAGACCCAGTACTTC.

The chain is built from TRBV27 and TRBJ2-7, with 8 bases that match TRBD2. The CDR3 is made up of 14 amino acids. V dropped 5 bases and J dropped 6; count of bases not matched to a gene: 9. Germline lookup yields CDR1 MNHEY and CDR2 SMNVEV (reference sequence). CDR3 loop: CASSPFPTSGEQYF. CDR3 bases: TGTGCCAGCAGTCCCTTCCCTACTAGCGGCGAGCAGTACTTC.

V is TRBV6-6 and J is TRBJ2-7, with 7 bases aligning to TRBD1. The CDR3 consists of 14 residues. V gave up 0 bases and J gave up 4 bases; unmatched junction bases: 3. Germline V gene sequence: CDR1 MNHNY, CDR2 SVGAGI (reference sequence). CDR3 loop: CASSYSGQNYEQYF. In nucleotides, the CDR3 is TGTGCCAGCAGTTACTCGGGACAGAATTACGAGCAGTACTTC.

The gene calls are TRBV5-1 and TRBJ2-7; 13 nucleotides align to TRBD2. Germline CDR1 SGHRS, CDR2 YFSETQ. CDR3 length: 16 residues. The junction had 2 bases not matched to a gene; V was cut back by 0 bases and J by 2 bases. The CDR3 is CASSLGLAGGTYEQYF. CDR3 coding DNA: TGCGCCAGCAGCTTGGGACTAGCGGGAGGAACCTACGAGCAGTACTTC.

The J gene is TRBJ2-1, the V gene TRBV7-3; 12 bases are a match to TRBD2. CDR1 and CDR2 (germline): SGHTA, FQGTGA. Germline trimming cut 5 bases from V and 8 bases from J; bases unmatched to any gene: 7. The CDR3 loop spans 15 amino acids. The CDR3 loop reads CASSTTSGRPHEQFF. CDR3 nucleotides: TGTGCCAGCAGCACAACTAGCGGGAGGCCGCATGAGCAGTTCTTC.

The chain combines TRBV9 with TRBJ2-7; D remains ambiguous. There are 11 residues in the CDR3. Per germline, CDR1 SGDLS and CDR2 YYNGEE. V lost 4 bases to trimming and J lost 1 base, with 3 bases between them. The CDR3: CASSLSYEQYF. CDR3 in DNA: TGTGCCAGCAGCTTGTCCTACGAGCAGTACTTC.

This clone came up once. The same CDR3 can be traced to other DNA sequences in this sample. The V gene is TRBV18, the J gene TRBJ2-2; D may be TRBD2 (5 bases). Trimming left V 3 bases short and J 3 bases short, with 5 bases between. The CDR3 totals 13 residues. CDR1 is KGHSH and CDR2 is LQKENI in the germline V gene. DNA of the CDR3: TGTGCCAGCTCACCGCGGGACACCGGGGAGCTGTTTTTT. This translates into CASSPRDTGELFF.

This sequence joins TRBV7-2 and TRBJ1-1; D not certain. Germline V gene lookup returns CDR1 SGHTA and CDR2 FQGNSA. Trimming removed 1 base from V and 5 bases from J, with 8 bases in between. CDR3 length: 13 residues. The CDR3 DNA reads TGTGCCAGCAGCTTAGATAGGGTAACTGAAGCTTTCTTT. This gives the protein CASSLDRVTEAFF.

The CDR3 loop is CAWSLRGNQPQHF. CDR3 in DNA: TGTGCCTGGTCACTTAGGGGTAATCAGCCCCAGCATTTT. The chain is built from TRBV30 and TRBJ1-5; D is possibly TRBD1 (5 bases). V was clipped by 5 bases and J by 4 bases, with 12 bases between them. CDR1 and CDR2 from the germline V gene are GTSNPN and SVGIG (reference sequence). The CDR3 loop spans 13 amino acids.

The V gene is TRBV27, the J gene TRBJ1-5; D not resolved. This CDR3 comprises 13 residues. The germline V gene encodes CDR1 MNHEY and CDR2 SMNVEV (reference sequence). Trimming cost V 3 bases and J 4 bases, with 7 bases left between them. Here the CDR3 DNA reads TGTGCCAGCAGTTTTTGGCCGAATCAGCCCCAGCATTTT. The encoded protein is CASSFWPNQPQHF.

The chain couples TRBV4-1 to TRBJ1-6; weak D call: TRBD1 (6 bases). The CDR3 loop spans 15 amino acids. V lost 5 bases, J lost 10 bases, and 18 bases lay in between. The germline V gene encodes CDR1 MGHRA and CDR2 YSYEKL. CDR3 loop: CASSLTRGASSPLHF. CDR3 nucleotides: TGCGCCAGCAGCTTAACACGGGGGGCTAGCTCACCCCTCCACTTT.